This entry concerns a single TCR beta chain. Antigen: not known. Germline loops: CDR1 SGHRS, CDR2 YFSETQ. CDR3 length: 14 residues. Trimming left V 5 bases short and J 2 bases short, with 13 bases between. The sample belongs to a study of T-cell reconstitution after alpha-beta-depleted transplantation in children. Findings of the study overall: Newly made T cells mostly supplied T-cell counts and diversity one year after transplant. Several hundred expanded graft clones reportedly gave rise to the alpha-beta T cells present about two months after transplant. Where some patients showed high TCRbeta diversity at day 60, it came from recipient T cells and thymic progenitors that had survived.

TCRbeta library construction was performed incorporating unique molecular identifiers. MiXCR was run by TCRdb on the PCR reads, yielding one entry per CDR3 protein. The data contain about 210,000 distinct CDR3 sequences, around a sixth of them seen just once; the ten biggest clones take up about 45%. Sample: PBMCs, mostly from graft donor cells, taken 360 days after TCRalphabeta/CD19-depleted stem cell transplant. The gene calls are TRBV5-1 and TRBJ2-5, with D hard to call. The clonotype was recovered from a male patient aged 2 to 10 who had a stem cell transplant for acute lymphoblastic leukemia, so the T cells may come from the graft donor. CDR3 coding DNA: TGCGCCAGCAGAGAGACTTCCACGCAAGAGACCCAGTACTTC. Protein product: CASRETSTQETQYF. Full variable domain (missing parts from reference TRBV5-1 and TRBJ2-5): KAGVTQTPRYLIKTRGQQVTLSCSPISGHRSVSWYQQTPGQGLQFLFEYFSETQRNKGNFPGRFSGRQFSNSRSEMNVSTLELGDSALYLCASRETSTQETQYFGPGTRLLVL.